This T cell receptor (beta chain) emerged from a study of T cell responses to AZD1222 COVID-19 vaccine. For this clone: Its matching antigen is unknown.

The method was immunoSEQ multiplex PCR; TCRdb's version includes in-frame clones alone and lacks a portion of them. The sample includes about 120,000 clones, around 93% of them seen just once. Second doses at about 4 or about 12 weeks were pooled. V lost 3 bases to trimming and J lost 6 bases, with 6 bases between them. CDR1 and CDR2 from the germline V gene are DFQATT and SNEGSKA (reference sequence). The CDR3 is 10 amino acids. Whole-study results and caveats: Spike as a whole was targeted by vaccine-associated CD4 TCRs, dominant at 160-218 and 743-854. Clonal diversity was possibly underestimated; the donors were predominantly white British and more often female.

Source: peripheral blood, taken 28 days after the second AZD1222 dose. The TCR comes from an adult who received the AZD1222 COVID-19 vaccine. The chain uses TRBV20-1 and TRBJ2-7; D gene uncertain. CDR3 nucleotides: TGCAGTGCTAGCGGACCCGAGCAGTACTTC. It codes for CSASGPEQYF.